This T cell receptor beta chain was found in a study of technical replicates of blood from a handful of donors. Measured with immunoSEQ multiplex PCR; TCRdb has only the in-frame clones, and not every one. The repertoire has 80,000 to 100,000 clones, about 92% of them found once; the top ten carry 0.27%. This CDR3 region has 16 residues. After removal of 1 base from V and 4 bases from J, the junction contained 7 bases not matched to a gene. In germline, CDR1 is LNHNV, CDR2 YYDKDF (reference sequence). This sequence joins TRBV15 and TRBJ2-3; the match to TRBD1 covers 8 bases. This TCR derives from a human donor in good health. Sequencing was done on a sample of T cells isolated from PBMCs. CDR3: CATSRAGQGFSDTQYF. CDR3 nucleotides: TGTGCCACCAGCAGAGCCGGACAGGGTTTTTCAGATACGCAGTATTTT.